The 5 T cell receptor beta chains below were found in one sample sequenced in a study of OX40 agonist ivuxolimab in advanced cancers. Method: immunoSEQ multiplex PCR; TCRdb's copy keeps in-frame clones and lacks some. The data contain about 72,000 clones, around 90% of them singletons. The sample consisted of CD4+ or CD8+ T cells sorted from blood, taken in a trial of the OX40 agonist ivuxolimab. Every receptor here comes from an adult with an advanced solid tumor such as melanoma, head and neck, liver or kidney cancer.

This clone was detected only once. CDR3 in amino acids: CASSYDSSSGNTIYF. The DNA for the CDR3 is TGCGCCAGCAGCTACGACAGTTCCTCTGGAAACACCATATATTTT. The chain couples TRBV5-1 to TRBJ1-3; D might be TRBD1 (5 bases). Germline CDR1 reads SGHRS; CDR2 reads YFSETQ. Between the trimmed V and J ends, which lost 3 bases and 0 bases, there was a span of 10 bases. The CDR3 spans 15 residues.

This chain uses TRBV14 with TRBJ1-1, with D possibly TRBD1 on 5 matching bases. CDR3 length: 17 residues. V was cut by 4 bases and J by 0 bases, with 18 bases left in between. Germline loops: CDR1 SGHDN, CDR2 FVKESK. The CDR3 spells CASSRRAPWGMNTEAFF. The DNA of the CDR3 is TGTGCCAGCAGCCGCAGGGCCCCTTGGGGTATGAACACTGAAGCTTTCTTT.

The V gene is TRBV19, the J gene TRBJ1-2, with TRBD1 matching 7 bases. From germline, CDR1 is LNHDA and CDR2 SQIVND (reference sequence). Germline trimming cut 9 bases from V and 8 bases from J; bases unmatched to any gene: 9. The CDR3 totals 12 residues. The CDR3: CASQTGVWGYTF. CDR3 coding DNA: TGTGCCAGCCAAACAGGGGTATGGGGCTACACCTTC.

A word on this clone: The same CDR3 also results from other DNA sequences found in this sample. The V call is TRBV2, the J call TRBJ1-6; 7 positions match TRBD1. With 6 bases clipped from V and 10 bases from J, the junction kept 9 bases outside the gene matches. The CDR3 runs to 14 residues. Germline lookup yields CDR1 SNHLY and CDR2 FYNNEI. CDR3 protein: CASREQGTGSPLHF. In nucleotides, the CDR3 is TGTGCCAGCAGGGAACAGGGGACGGGATCACCCCTCCACTTT.

This clone was found once. The chain combines TRBV7-9 with TRBJ2-1, with D perhaps matching TRBD2 (5 bases). Per the germline V gene, CDR1 is SEHNR and CDR2 is FQNEAQ (reference sequence). The V end lost 0 bases, the J end lost 2 bases, and 8 bases lay between the germline ends. This CDR3 contains 15 residues. The chain's CDR3 is CASSLAVAPYNEQFF. CDR3 in DNA: TGTGCCAGCAGCTTAGCAGTAGCGCCCTACAATGAGCAGTTCTTC.